These T cell receptor beta chains were read from a single sample in a study of early T cells in non-severe SARS-CoV-2 infection. TCRdb re-derived calls from the 5' RACE reads in MiXCR, one entry per CDR3 protein. The data show roughly 90,000 distinct CDR3 sequences, around an eighth seen once. The specimen sequenced was whole blood. The receptor source for this set is an adult who was a healthcare worker with PCR-confirmed SARS-CoV-2 infection or an uninfected control (not recorded which). Both conserved end residues are part of each CDR3. The D gene is left open where the match is weak. For some rows the clone size is stated as once, few or many, or as a class when expanded; others skip it.

v_call,clone_size,j_call,d_call,cdr3_aa,cdr3_nt
TRBV6-5,few,TRBJ2-3,TRBD1,CASSTLQGVGTQYF,TGTGCCAGCAGTACACTTCAGGGGGTCGGGACGCAGTATTTT
TRBV11-2,few,TRBJ2-5,NA,CASRVGGMEETQYF,TGTGCCAGCAGGGTTGGCGGAATGGAGGAGACCCAGTACTTC
TRBV19,NA,TRBJ2-1,NA,CASSIAQGVYNEQFF,TGTGCCAGTAGTATAGCACAGGGAGTATACAATGAGCAGTTCTTC
TRBV29-1,many,TRBJ2-7,NA,CSVGDTRPYEQYF,TGCAGCGTTGGGGACACGCGACCCTACGAGCAGTACTTC
TRBV28,many,TRBJ2-2,NA,CASSLSTGELFF,TGTGCCAGCAGTTTATCCACCGGGGAGCTGTTTTTT
TRBV11-1,many,TRBJ2-1,NA,CASSPRRNEQFF,TGTGCCAGCAGCCCTCGTCGGAATGAGCAGTTCTTC
TRBV18,few,TRBJ2-5,TRBD2,CASSLRDYHGTQYF,TGTGCCAGCTCACTCCGGGACTACCATGGGACCCAGTACTTC
TRBV7-9,NA,TRBJ1-4,TRBD1,CASSLGTGNEKLFF,TGTGCCAGCAGCTTAGGGACAGGGAATGAAAAACTGTTTTTT
TRBV14,many,TRBJ1-1,TRBD1,CASSRESRGEAFF,TGTGCCAGCAGCCGCGAATCCAGGGGGGAAGCTTTCTTT
TRBV7-9,few,TRBJ2-5,NA,CASSSPGPEETQYF,TGTGCCAGCAGCTCACCGGGACCTGAAGAGACCCAGTACTTC
TRBV18,many,TRBJ1-5,NA,CASSPPGYSNQPQHF,TGTGCCAGCTCACCACCCGGATATAGCAATCAGCCCCAGCATTTT
TRBV12-3/TRBV12-4,NA,TRBJ2-1,NA,CASSLNAGVNNEQFF,TGTGCCAGCAGTTTAAACGCAGGCGTCAACAATGAGCAGTTCTTC
TRBV3-1,many,TRBJ2-7,TRBD2,CASSQDSGRKTYEQYF,TGTGCCAGCAGCCAAGATAGCGGGAGGAAGACCTACGAGCAGTACTTC
TRBV11-2,many,TRBJ2-7,TRBD2,CASSLELAGGYEQYF,TGTGCCAGCAGCTTAGAGCTAGCGGGGGGGTACGAGCAGTACTTC
TRBV18,NA,TRBJ2-5,NA,CASSQPATQETQYF,TGTGCCAGCTCACAACCAGCTACCCAAGAGACCCAGTACTTC
TRBV19,few,TRBJ2-7,TRBD1,CASSRGQADEQYF,TGTGCCAGTAGTAGAGGACAGGCGGACGAGCAGTACTTC
TRBV20-1,many,TRBJ1-1,NA,CSASWSRANTEAFF,TGCAGTGCTAGTTGGTCCAGGGCGAACACTGAAGCTTTCTTT
TRBV5-1,many,TRBJ1-1,NA,CASSLGPGAEAFF,TGCGCCAGCAGCTTGGGGCCTGGAGCTGAAGCTTTCTTT
TRBV5-1,few,TRBJ2-7,TRBD2,CASSPGMSGIYEQYF,TGCGCCAGCAGCCCGGGGATGAGCGGGATCTACGAGCAGTACTTC
TRBV3-1,many,TRBJ2-5,NA,CASSQGTQAQYF,TGTGCCAGCAGCCAAGGAACGCAGGCCCAGTACTTC
TRBV29-1,few,TRBJ2-6,NA,CSVAGTPGANVLTF,TGCAGCGTTGCAGGGACCCCTGGGGCCAACGTCCTGACTTTC
TRBV7-9,many,TRBJ2-7,NA,CATDRGNSYEQYF,TGTGCCACGGACCGGGGTAACTCCTACGAGCAGTACTTC
TRBV20-1,NA,TRBJ2-7,NA,CSLDSGNGPYEQYF,TGCAGTCTCGACTCCGGGAACGGTCCCTACGAGCAGTACTTC
TRBV29-1,few,TRBJ1-6,NA,CSVGRDPGSPLHF,TGCAGCGTTGGAAGGGACCCCGGTTCACCCCTCCACTTT
TRBV6-5,NA,TRBJ2-1,TRBD1,CASRQGNEQFF,TGTGCCAGCAGACAGGGGAATGAGCAGTTCTTC
TRBV10-2,NA,TRBJ1-1,NA,CASSEPGNSDEAFF,TGCGCCAGCAGTGAACCGGGAAACTCCGATGAAGCTTTCTTT
TRBV28,NA,TRBJ2-5,NA,CASEAAQETQYF,TGTGCCAGCGAGGCAGCCCAAGAGACCCAGTACTTC
TRBV29-1,NA,TRBJ2-7,NA,CSVVTASGEQYF,TGCAGCGTTGTGACAGCGTCGGGGGAGCAGTACTTC
TRBV5-1,many,TRBJ2-7,NA,CASSSYEQYF,TGCGCCAGCAGCTCCTACGAGCAGTACTTC
TRBV18,once,TRBJ2-3,TRBD2,CASSPPIAGADTQYF,TGTGCCAGCTCACCACCGATAGCGGGAGCTGATACGCAGTATTTT
TRBV12-3/TRBV12-4,many,TRBJ2-1,NA,CASSSRTYNEQFF,TGTGCCAGCAGTTCGCGGACCTACAATGAGCAGTTCTTC
TRBV6-6,NA,TRBJ2-3,NA,CASSPAGSRQDTQYF,TGTGCCAGCAGCCCGGCGGGGAGCAGGCAAGATACGCAGTATTTT
TRBV30,once,TRBJ1-1,NA,CAWRARTEAFF,TGTGCCTGGAGGGCAAGGACTGAAGCTTTCTTT
TRBV27,many,TRBJ1-2,TRBD1,CASSLRTGGSYGYTF,TGTGCCAGCAGTTTAAGGACAGGGGGCAGCTATGGCTACACCTTC
TRBV5-4,few,TRBJ2-7,TRBD1,CASSPDRDDEQYF,TGTGCCAGCAGCCCCGACAGGGACGACGAGCAGTACTTC
TRBV9,few,TRBJ2-2,NA,CASSVNGLNTGELFF,TGTGCCAGCAGCGTAAACGGATTGAACACCGGGGAGCTGTTTTTT
TRBV7-3,few,TRBJ2-2,NA,CASSLENGELFF,TGTGCCAGCAGCTTAGAAAACGGGGAGCTGTTTTTT
TRBV7-9,NA,TRBJ1-4,NA,CASRQDRAGGEKLFF,TGTGCCAGCAGGCAAGACAGAGCCGGTGGTGAAAAACTGTTTTTT
TRBV10-2,many,TRBJ1-5,NA,CASSDYSKNQPQHF,TGCGCCAGCAGTGACTACAGCAAAAATCAGCCCCAGCATTTT
TRBV4-1,NA,TRBJ2-2,TRBD1,CASSQDHRGSGELFF,TGCGCCAGCAGCCAAGATCACAGGGGAAGCGGGGAGCTGTTTTTT
TRBV7-6,many,TRBJ2-3,NA,CASSFRAADTQYF,TGTGCCAGCAGCTTCCGGGCGGCAGATACGCAGTATTTT
TRBV18,many,TRBJ1-6,TRBD1,CASSPYGTGNNSPLHF,TGTGCCAGCTCACCTTACGGGACAGGGAATAATTCACCCCTCCACTTT
TRBV10-3,few,TRBJ1-5,NA,CAISEGRQNSNQPQHF,TGTGCCATCAGTGAGGGCCGCCAGAATAGCAATCAGCCCCAGCATTTT
TRBV12-3/TRBV12-4,many,TRBJ2-3,TRBD2,CASSLGTPLAGTTDTQYF,TGTGCCAGCAGTTTAGGTACACCTCTAGCGGGGACCACAGATACGCAGTATTTT
TRBV6-2/TRBV6-3,many,TRBJ1-6,NA,CASSYSTVYSSYNSPLHF,TGTGCCAGCAGTTACTCGACGGTTTACAGCTCCTATAATTCACCCCTCCACTTT
TRBV9,few,TRBJ1-2,NA,CASSAGRVNYGYTF,TGTGCCAGCAGCGCGGGACGGGTTAACTATGGCTACACCTTC
TRBV10-3,many,TRBJ2-3,NA,CATGDSTDTQYF,TGTGCCACTGGGGACAGCACAGATACGCAGTATTTT
TRBV11-2,many,TRBJ2-4,TRBD2,CASSGGRFLVGIQYF,TGTGCCAGCTCCGGCGGGAGGTTTTTGGTGGGCATTCAGTACTTC
TRBV6-5,NA,TRBJ2-2,NA,CASNDANTGELFF,TGTGCCAGCAACGACGCGAACACCGGGGAGCTGTTTTTT
TRBV4-2,few,TRBJ2-7,NA,CASSRKSEQYF,TGTGCCAGCAGCCGGAAGAGCGAGCAGTACTTC
TRBV4-1,few,TRBJ2-7,TRBD1,CASSQGTGQDKYF,TGCGCCAGCAGCCAAGGAACGGGACAGGACAAGTACTTC